The subject of this entry is one TCR beta chain. Its antigen is still unknown. This sample is drawn from a study of beta chain features in type 1 diabetes. Study-level findings and limits: TCRB CDR3s were moderately but significantly shorter in Type 1 diabetes patients in all four CD4+ subsets.

The authors reverse transcribed all of the isolated RNA, so sequencing captured expressed TCRB transcripts. Clones were sequenced by immunoSEQ multiplex PCR, and TCRdb holds only the in-frame ones, with some missing. The sample records a few hundred thousand clones, approximately 14% being singletons. CDR1 and CDR2 from the germline V gene are SGHTA and FQGNSA. Trimming cost V 0 bases and J 1 base, with 17 bases left between them. The CDR3 length is 18 residues. Source material: central memory CD4+ T cells from blood. The TCR sequence derives from a man aged 25-40 years in good health. The V gene is TRBV7-2, the J gene TRBJ2-3, with D possibly TRBD2 on 5 matching bases. This chain's CDR3 is CASSLAPSGYIGTDTQYF. CDR3 nucleotides: TGTGCCAGCAGCTTAGCCCCCTCGGGGTATATAGGCACAGATACGCAGTATTTT. Drawing the rest from reference TRBV7-2 and TRBJ2-3, the complete variable domain is GAGVSQSPSNKVTEKGKDVELRCDPISGHTALYWYRQSLGQGLEFLIYFQGNSAPDKSGLPSDRFSAERTGGSVSTLTIQRTQQEDSAVYLCASSLAPSGYIGTDTQYFGPGTRLTVL.